This TCR beta chain is from a study of cytomegalovirus exposure and HLA in healthy donors. Notes on the study in general: Reportedly, cytomegalovirus status was diagnosed with high sensitivity and specificity. HLA allele associations emerged for roughly 17,000 TCR beta sequences in a later analysis, at 0.05 false discovery rate.

With 5 bases clipped from V and 3 bases from J, the junction kept 5 bases outside the gene matches. The length of the CDR3 is 14 residues. The germline gives CDR1 MNHEY, CDR2 SVGAGI. Both 60 Vbeta primers and 13 Jbeta primers went into the PCR. Per the original data handling: The authors later counted around 80 million unique TCR beta chains, some 10 million of them shared. TCRdb's table, derived via immunoSEQ multiplex PCR, lists solely in-frame clones and lacks some. D and trimming were read from the DNA, whereas the V and J calls and clone size are those reported in that table. The table shows more than 110,000 clones, with 60% to 80% occurring only once. Concerning this clone itself: Its specificity is unknown.

The V gene is TRBV6-5, the J gene TRBJ2-3, with 7 nucleotides matching TRBD1. This TCR derives from a male donor in good health and CMV-seronegative. Sequenced material: PBMCs. The CDR3 coding sequence is TGTGCCAGCAGTCAACGACAGGGAACAGATACGCAGTATTTT. The encoded protein is CASSQRQGTDTQYF.